This T cell receptor beta chain was profiled in a study of T-cell reconstitution after alpha-beta-depleted transplantation in children. Study observations and caveats: Reported findings indicate that, about two months after transplant, alpha-beta T cells came from several hundred expanded clones, which were derived from non-depleted graft cells. After transplant, high TCRbeta diversity at day 60 in some patients arose from surviving recipient T cells and thymic progenitors.

The CDR3 contains 14 residues. In germline, CDR1 is MNHEY, CDR2 SMNVEV (reference sequence). Deletions cut 6 bases from V and 3 bases from J, with 13 bases between. In its sample, this clonotype was seen a few times. Its specificity is unknown. TCRbeta library construction was performed incorporating unique molecular identifiers. TCRdb recomputed calls from the PCR reads with MiXCR, one row per CDR3 protein. The sample lists about 470,000 distinct CDR3 sequences; roughly 44% were seen once. The chain carries TRBV27 and TRBJ2-3; D possibly corresponds to TRBD1 (5 bases). The clonotype originates from a girl aged 2-10 years with aplastic anemia, due to receive a stem cell transplant. This sample comprised PBMCs, obtained before TCRalphabeta/CD19-depleted stem cell transplant. The CDR3 nucleotides read TGTGCCAGCAGGCTCCAGGGTTTAACAGATACGCAGTATTTT. It is translated as CASRLQGLTDTQYF.